Below, 4 T cell receptor beta chains from the same sample are listed, as sequenced in a study of graft-versus-host responses after intestinal transplantation. These receptors' targets are unknown. Data came from immunoSEQ multiplex PCR; TCRdb stores just in-frame clones and leaves some out. The sample carries about 100,000 clones, roughly nine tenths recorded once. This sample comprised unstimulated CD4+ T cells sorted from spleen or lymph node cells, obtained before transplant. These receptors came from a human donor who was the organ donor for an intestinal transplant.

This chain uses TRBV27 with TRBJ1-4; a possible D gene is TRBD1 (6 bases). Trimming cost V 5 bases and J 2 bases, with 15 bases left between them. The CDR3 covers 16 residues. Germline CDR1 and CDR2: MNHEY and SMNVEV (reference sequence). CDR3 loop: CASSLTGMETNEKLFF. The CDR3, as DNA: TGTGCCAGCAGTCTCACAGGGATGGAGACTAATGAAAAACTGTTTTTT.

Comments on this clone: Other DNA sequences within the sample encode an identical CDR3. The CDR3 sequence: CASSRQVSGNTIYF. The CDR3 nucleotides read TGTGCCAGCAGCCGACAGGTTTCTGGAAACACCATATATTTT. This chain joins TRBV9 and TRBJ1-3; a weak D match, TRBD1 (6 bases). The CDR3 length is 14 residues. Germline loops: CDR1 SGDLS, CDR2 YYNGEE. V was shortened by 4 bases and J by 1 base, with 9 bases between the two germline ends.

The chain joins TRBV6-6 to TRBJ1-1; 9 bases match TRBD1. CDR1 and CDR2 (germline): MNHNY, SVGAGI (reference sequence). CDR3 length equals 15 residues. The V segment lost 1 base and the J segment 7 bases; nucleotides outside the gene matches: 7. The CDR3 loop reads CASSYFQGQGSEAFF. CDR3 sequence (DNA): TGTGCCAGCAGTTACTTCCAAGGACAGGGGAGTGAAGCTTTCTTT.

The rearrangement uses TRBV5-1 and TRBJ1-1; D remains ambiguous. Trimming removed 0 bases at V and 1 base at J, with 4 bases between. Germline-derived CDR1 and CDR2 are SGHRS and YFSETQ. The CDR3 sequence is 13 residues long. The DNA for the CDR3 is TGCGCCAGCAGCTTGGCACCGAACACTGAAGCTTTCTTT. It encodes CASSLAPNTEAFF.